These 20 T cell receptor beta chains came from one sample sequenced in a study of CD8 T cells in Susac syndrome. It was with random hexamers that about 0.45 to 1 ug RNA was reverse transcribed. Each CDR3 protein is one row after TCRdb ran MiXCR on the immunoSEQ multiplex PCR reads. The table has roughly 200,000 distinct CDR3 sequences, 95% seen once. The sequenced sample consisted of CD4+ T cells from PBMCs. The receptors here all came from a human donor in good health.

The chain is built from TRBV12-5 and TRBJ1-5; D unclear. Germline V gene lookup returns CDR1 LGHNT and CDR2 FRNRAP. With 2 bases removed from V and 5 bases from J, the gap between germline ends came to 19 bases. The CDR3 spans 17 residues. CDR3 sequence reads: CASGLRTVLEFHQPQHF. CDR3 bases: TGTGCTAGTGGTTTGAGAACGGTCCTCGAGTTTCATCAGCCCCAGCATTTT.

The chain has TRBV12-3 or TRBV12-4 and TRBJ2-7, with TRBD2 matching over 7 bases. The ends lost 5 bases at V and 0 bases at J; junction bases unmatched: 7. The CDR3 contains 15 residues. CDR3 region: CASSTGLGRSYEQYV. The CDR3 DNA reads TGTGCCAGCAGTACCGGACTAGGACGCTCCTACGAGCAGTACGTC.

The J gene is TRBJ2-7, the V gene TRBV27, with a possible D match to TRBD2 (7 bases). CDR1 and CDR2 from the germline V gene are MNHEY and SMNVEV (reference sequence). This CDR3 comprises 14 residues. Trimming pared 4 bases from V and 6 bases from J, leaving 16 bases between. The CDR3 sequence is CASSSWRGRGEQYF. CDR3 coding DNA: TGTGCCAGCAGTTCCTGGCGGGGGCGGGGCGAGCAGTACTTC.

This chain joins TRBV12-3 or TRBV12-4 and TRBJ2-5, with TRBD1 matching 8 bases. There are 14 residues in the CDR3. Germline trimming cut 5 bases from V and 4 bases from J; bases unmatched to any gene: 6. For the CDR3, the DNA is TGTGCCAGCAGTAGACAGGGGACGGGAGAGACCCAGTACTTC. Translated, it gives CASSRQGTGETQYF.

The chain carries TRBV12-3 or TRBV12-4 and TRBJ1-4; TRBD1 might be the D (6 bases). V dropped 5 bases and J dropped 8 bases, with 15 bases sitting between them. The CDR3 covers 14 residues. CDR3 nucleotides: TGTGCCAGCAGTCTATCGACAGGTGGGGAAAAACTGTTTTTT. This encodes CASSLSTGGEKLFF.

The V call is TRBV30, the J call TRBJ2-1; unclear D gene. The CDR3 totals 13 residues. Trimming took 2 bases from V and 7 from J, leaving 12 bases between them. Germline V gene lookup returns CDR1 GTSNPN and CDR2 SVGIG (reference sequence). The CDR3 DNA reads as TGTGCCTGGAGTATCTCAAGGACGAATGAGCAGTTCTTC. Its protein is CAWSISRTNEQFF.

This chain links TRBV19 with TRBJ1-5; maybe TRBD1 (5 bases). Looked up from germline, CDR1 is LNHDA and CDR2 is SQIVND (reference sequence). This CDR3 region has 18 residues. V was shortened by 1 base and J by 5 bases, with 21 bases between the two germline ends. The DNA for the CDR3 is TGTGCCAGTAGTATAGGGTACGGAACAGCGGGACCGGATCAGCCCCAGCATTTT. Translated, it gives CASSIGYGTAGPDQPQHF.

In DNA form, the CDR3 reads TGCAGCGTTGGTCAATCCGGTAGTGAGACCCAGTACTTC. Protein: CSVGQSGSETQYF. The chain couples TRBV29-1 to TRBJ2-5; unclear D gene. CDR3 length: 13 amino acids. CDR1 and CDR2 from the germline V gene are SQVTM and ANQGSEA. V lost 4 bases, J lost 5 bases, and 14 bases lay in between. The variable domain in full, completed from reference TRBV29-1 and TRBJ2-5, reads SAVISQKPSRDICQRGTSLTIQCQVDSQVTMMFWYRQQPGQSLTLIATANQGSEATYESGFVIDKFPISRPNLTFSTLTVSNMSPEDSSIYLCSVGQSGSETQYFGPGTRLLVL.

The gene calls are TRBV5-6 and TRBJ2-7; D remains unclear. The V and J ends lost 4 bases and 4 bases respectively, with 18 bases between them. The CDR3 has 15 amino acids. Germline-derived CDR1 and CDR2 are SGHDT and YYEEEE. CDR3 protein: CASSEATFGRYEQYF. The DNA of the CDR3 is TGTGCCAGCAGCGAGGCGACGTTCGGGCGGTACGAGCAGTACTTC.

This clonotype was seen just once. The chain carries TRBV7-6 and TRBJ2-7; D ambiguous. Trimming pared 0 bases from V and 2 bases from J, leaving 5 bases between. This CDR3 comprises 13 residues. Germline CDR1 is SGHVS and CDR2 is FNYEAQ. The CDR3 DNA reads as TGTGCCAGCAGCTTAGCGTTAGCCTACGAGCAGTACTTC. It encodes CASSLALAYEQYF.

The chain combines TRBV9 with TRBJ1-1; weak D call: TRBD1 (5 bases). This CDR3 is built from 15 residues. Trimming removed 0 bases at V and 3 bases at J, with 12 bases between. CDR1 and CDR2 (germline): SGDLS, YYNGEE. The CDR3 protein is CASSVVSGRDTEAFF. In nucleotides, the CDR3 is TGTGCCAGCAGCGTAGTCTCAGGGAGGGACACTGAAGCTTTCTTT.

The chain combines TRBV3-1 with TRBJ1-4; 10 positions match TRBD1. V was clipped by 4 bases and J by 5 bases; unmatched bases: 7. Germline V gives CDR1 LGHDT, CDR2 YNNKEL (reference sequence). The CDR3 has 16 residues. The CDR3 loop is CASSRRPGQGNEKLFF. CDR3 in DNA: TGTGCCAGCAGCCGACGGCCGGGACAGGGGAATGAAAAACTGTTTTTT.

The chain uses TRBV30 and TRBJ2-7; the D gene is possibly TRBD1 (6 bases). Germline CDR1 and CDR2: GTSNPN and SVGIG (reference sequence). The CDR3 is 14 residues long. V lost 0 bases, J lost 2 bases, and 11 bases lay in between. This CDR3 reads CAWSVGHVPYEQYV. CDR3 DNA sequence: TGTGCCTGGAGTGTGGGACACGTGCCCTACGAGCAGTACGTC.

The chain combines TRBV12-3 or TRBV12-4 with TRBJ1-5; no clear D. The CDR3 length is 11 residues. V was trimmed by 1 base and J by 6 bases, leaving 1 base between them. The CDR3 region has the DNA TGTGCCAGCAGTTTAGGTCAGCCCCAGCATTTT. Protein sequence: CASSLGQPQHF.

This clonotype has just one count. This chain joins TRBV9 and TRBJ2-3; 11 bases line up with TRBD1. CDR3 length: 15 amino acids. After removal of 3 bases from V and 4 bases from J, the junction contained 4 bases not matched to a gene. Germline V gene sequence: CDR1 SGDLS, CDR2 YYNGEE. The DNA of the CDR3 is TGTGCCAGCAGCGGGACAGGGGGCCGAGCAGATACGCAGTATTTT. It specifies CASSGTGGRADTQYF.

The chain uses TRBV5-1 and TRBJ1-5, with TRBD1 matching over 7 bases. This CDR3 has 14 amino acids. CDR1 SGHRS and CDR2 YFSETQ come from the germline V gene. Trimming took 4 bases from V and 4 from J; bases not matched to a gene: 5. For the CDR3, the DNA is TGCGCCAGCAGCACCGGGACAGAGAATCAGCCCCAGCATTTT. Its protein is CASSTGTENQPQHF.

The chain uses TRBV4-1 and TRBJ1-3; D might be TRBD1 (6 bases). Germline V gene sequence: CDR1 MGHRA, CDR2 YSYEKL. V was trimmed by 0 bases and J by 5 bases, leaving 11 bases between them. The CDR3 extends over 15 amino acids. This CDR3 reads CASSQEQGLRNTIYF. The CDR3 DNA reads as TGCGCCAGCAGCCAAGAACAGGGTTTGAGAAACACCATATATTTT.

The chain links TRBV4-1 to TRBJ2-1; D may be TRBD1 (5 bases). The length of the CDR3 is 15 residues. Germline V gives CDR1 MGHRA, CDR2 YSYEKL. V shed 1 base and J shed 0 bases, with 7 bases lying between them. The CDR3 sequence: CASSQVDSSYNEQFF. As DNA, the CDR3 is TGCGCCAGCAGCCAAGTTGACAGCTCCTACAATGAGCAGTTCTTC.

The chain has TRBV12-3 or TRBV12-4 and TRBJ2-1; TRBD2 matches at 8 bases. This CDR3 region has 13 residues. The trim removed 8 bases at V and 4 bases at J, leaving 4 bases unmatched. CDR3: CASGGGPYNEQFF. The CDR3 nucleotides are TGTGCCAGCGGCGGGGGGCCGTACAATGAGCAGTTCTTC.

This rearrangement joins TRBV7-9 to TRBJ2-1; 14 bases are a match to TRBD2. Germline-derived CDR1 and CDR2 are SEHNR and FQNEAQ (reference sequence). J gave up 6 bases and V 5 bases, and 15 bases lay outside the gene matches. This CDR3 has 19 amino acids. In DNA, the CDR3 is TGTGCCAGCAGCCCATCACCGGGACTAGCGGGGGTCCTGTCCAATGAGCAGTTCTTC. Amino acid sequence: CASSPSPGLAGVLSNEQFF.